What follows are 32 T cell receptor beta chains derived from one specimen sequenced in a study of human versus mouse CDR3 diversity and MHC coevolution. Measured with immunoSEQ multiplex PCR; TCRdb has only the in-frame clones, and not every one. The sample lists some 82,000 clones; roughly 95% were seen once. Sequences were obtained from naive CD4+ T cells from blood. Documented subset: CD45RO-negative CD62L-positive naive CD4 T cells. The receptors stem from a person between 25 and 75 years old in good health.

The chain carries TRBV9 and TRBJ2-7; D is perhaps TRBD1 (6 bases). The CDR3 extends over 13 amino acids. Per germline, CDR1 SGDLS and CDR2 YYNGEE. V was pared by 2 bases and J by 4 bases, with 10 bases between. The CDR3 region has the DNA TGTGCCAGCAGCGTGGCGACAGGATACGAGCAGTACTTC. Protein sequence: CASSVATGYEQYF.

The table lists this clone with a count of one. The chain links TRBV6-6 to TRBJ2-5; 9 bases fit TRBD1. Near its end, the DNA agrees better with TRBJ2-7, so the J call may be wrong. The length of the CDR3 is 15 residues. Germline CDR1 MNHNY, CDR2 SVGAGI (reference sequence). CDR3 sequence: CASRETGQGFYEQYF. The CDR3 bases are TGTGCCAGCAGAGAGACGGGACAGGGTTTCTACGAGCAGTACTTC.

The chain employs TRBV19 and TRBJ1-1; tentatively, D is TRBD1 (5 bases). Germline V gives CDR1 LNHDA, CDR2 SQIVND (reference sequence). The CDR3 loop spans 14 amino acids. Trimming cost V 0 bases and J 7 bases, with 12 bases left between them. CDR3 in DNA: TGTGCCAGTAGTATAGATCAGGGCATCGGTGAAGCTTTCTTT. This translates into CASSIDQGIGEAFF.

The genes are TRBV6-5 and TRBJ2-3, with 9 bases that match TRBD1. CDR1 and CDR2 (germline): MNHEY, SVGAGI. V shed 8 bases and J 3 bases; nucleotides not matched to a gene: 0. The CDR3 covers 12 residues. The CDR3: CASGQGTDTQYF. The DNA for the CDR3 is TGTGCCAGCGGACAGGGGACAGATACGCAGTATTTT.

The gene calls are TRBV11-2 and TRBJ2-7; possible D gene TRBD2, 5 bases. From germline, CDR1 is SGHAT and CDR2 FQNNGV. V gave up 3 bases and J gave up 1 base, with 13 bases separating them. CDR3 length: 15 residues. The CDR3 protein is CASSFSGRQSYEQYF. DNA of the CDR3: TGTGCCAGCAGCTTCAGCGGCAGGCAGTCCTACGAGCAGTACTTC. The whole variable domain, remainder taken from reference TRBV11-2 and TRBJ2-7, is EAGVAQSPRYKIIEKRQSVAFWCNPISGHATLYWYQQILGQGPKLLIQFQNNGVVDDSQLPKDRFSAERLKGVDSTLKIQPAKLEDSAVYLCASSFSGRQSYEQYFGPGTRLTVT.

This clone was detected only once. V and J are TRBV4-3 and TRBJ2-2, with a tentative D call TRBD2 (5 bases). This CDR3 spans 16 amino acids. Trimming removed 0 bases from V and 0 bases from J, with 8 bases in between. From germline, CDR1 is LGHNA and CDR2 YSLEER. The CDR3 DNA is TGCGCCAGCAGCCAAGACCGGGGATCGAACACCGGGGAGCTGTTTTTT. It encodes CASSQDRGSNTGELFF.

The rearrangement links TRBV9 to TRBJ2-1, with TRBD2 matching 13 bases. With V trimmed by 3 bases and J by 7 bases, 7 bases remained unmatched. Germline V lookup: CDR1 SGDLS, CDR2 YYNGEE. The CDR3 extends over 16 amino acids. This CDR3 reads CASSAQGTSGINEQFF. The CDR3 DNA follows: TGTGCCAGCAGCGCCCAGGGGACTAGCGGGATTAATGAGCAGTTCTTC.

This clone came up a few times. The chain is built from TRBV7-3 and TRBJ2-7, with D possibly being TRBD2 (6 bases). The CDR3 covers 13 residues. Trimming stripped 1 base from V and 4 bases from J, with 8 bases between. Per germline, CDR1 SGHTA and CDR2 FQGTGA. CDR3 nucleotides: TGTGCCAGCAGCTTAATGGCGGGGTACGAGCAGTACTTC. Translating gives CASSLMAGYEQYF.

The chain uses TRBV6-5 and TRBJ1-5; 8 nucleotides match TRBD1. This CDR3 spans 14 amino acids. CDR1 is MNHEY and CDR2 is SVGAGI in the germline V gene. Trimming removed 6 bases from V and 7 bases from J; junction bases left unmatched: 8. CDR3 nucleotide sequence: TGTGCCAGCAGCCGACAGGGGAGGGAACAGCCCCAGCATTTT. The encoded protein is CASSRQGREQPQHF.

This clone was seen once. J is TRBJ2-7 and V is TRBV19; possibly TRBD2 for D (7 bases). The germline V gene encodes CDR1 LNHDA and CDR2 SQIVND (reference sequence). Trimming removed 6 bases at V and 3 bases at J, with 27 bases between. The CDR3 contains 18 residues. CDR3 region: CASSPMGRGRGQHYEQYF. CDR3 coding DNA: TGTGCCAGTAGCCCCATGGGACGGGGGAGGGGACAACACTACGAGCAGTACTTC. Full variable domain (remainder filled in from reference TRBV19 and TRBJ2-7): DGGITQSPKYLFRKEGQNVTLSCEQNLNHDAMYWYRQDPGQGLRLIYYSQIVNDFQKGDIAEGYSVSREKKESFPLTVTSAQKNPTAFYLCASSPMGRGRGQHYEQYFGPGTRLTVT.

The chain combines TRBV6-1 with TRBJ2-7; TRBD1 matches at 7 bases. Per the germline V gene, CDR1 is MNHNS and CDR2 is SASEGT. This CDR3 comprises 13 residues. J was trimmed by 3 bases and V by 6 bases; bases with no gene match: 5. The CDR3 is CASSDGTVYEQYF. The CDR3 nucleotides are TGTGCCAGCAGCGACGGGACAGTCTACGAGCAGTACTTC.

The chain has TRBV10-3 and TRBJ2-1; weak D call: TRBD2 (6 bases). Germline V gives CDR1 ENHRY, CDR2 SYGVKD. The CDR3 runs 12 residues. The V end lost 4 bases, the J end lost 7 bases, and 8 bases lay between the germline ends. The chain's CDR3 is CAISGDLNEQFF. CDR3 DNA sequence: TGTGCCATCAGTGGGGACTTAAATGAGCAGTTCTTC.

This chain joins TRBV6-1 and TRBJ1-3; D is possibly TRBD1 (6 bases). The germline V and J ends were trimmed by 11 bases and 0 bases, with 17 bases remaining between them. Germline loops: CDR1 MNHNS, CDR2 SASEGT. The CDR3 consists of 15 residues. CDR3 in DNA: TGTGCCTGTTGGACAGCCCCGTCCTCTGGAAACACCATATATTTT. This encodes CACWTAPSSGNTIYF.

The chain is built from TRBV11-1 and TRBJ1-1; TRBD1 matches at 8 bases. Trimming took 4 bases from V and 7 from J; bases not matched to a gene: 5. The CDR3 covers 13 residues. Germline V gives CDR1 SGHAT, CDR2 FQDESV (reference sequence). CDR3 region: CASSSRGPSEAFF. The CDR3 nucleotides are TGTGCCAGCAGCTCCAGGGGGCCGAGTGAAGCTTTCTTT.

The chain recombines TRBV7-2 with TRBJ2-3, with D tentatively TRBD2 (5 bases). The CDR3 is made up of 16 amino acids. Trimming stripped 0 bases from V and 3 bases from J, with 13 bases between. The germline CDR1 and CDR2 sequences are SGHTA and FQGNSA. The CDR3 sequence: CASSLAWIRETDTQYF. In DNA, the CDR3 is TGTGCCAGCAGCTTAGCCTGGATAAGGGAGACAGATACGCAGTATTTT. The full variable domain, rest sourced from reference TRBV7-2 and TRBJ2-3, is GAGVSQSPSNKVTEKGKDVELRCDPISGHTALYWYRQSLGQGLEFLIYFQGNSAPDKSGLPSDRFSAERTGGSVSTLTIQRTQQEDSAVYLCASSLAWIRETDTQYFGPGTRLTVL.

The chain carries TRBV6-6 and TRBJ1-1; a possible D gene is TRBD1 (5 bases). Trimming took off 2 bases at V and 4 bases at J, with 11 bases between the two ends. The germline gives CDR1 MNHNY, CDR2 SVGAGI (reference sequence). There are 14 residues in the CDR3. The CDR3 DNA sequence: TGTGCCAGCAGTTACCCGGGGGGGAGCACTGAAGCTTTCTTT. It specifies CASSYPGGSTEAFF.

The rearrangement uses TRBV18 and TRBJ1-2; D perhaps matches TRBD1 (6 bases). Trimming removed 6 bases at V and 6 bases at J, with 17 bases between. This CDR3 contains 14 residues. Germline V CDR1 and CDR2: KGHSH, LQKENI. CDR3 in amino acids: CASSPEGGQDGYTF. The CDR3 DNA follows: TGTGCCAGCTCCCCTGAGGGGGGGCAAGATGGCTACACCTTC.

This clone came up once. The rearrangement uses TRBV18 and TRBJ1-2; 7 nucleotides match TRBD1. Germline CDR1 and CDR2: KGHSH and LQKENI. This CDR3 comprises 14 residues. The V gene end was trimmed by 3 bases and the J gene end by 3 bases; junction bases not matched to a gene: 4. The CDR3 nucleotides are TGTGCCAGCTCACCTGACAGGGACTACTATGGCTACACCTTC. It is translated as CASSPDRDYYGYTF.

The chain uses TRBV2 and TRBJ1-1; D remains unclear. The V end lost 1 base, the J end lost 2 bases, and 8 bases lay between the germline ends. Per the germline V gene, CDR1 is SNHLY and CDR2 is FYNNEI. This CDR3 has 14 residues. The CDR3, as DNA: TGTGCCAGCAGTGAAGACTGGAGAAACACTGAAGCTTTCTTT. Protein product: CASSEDWRNTEAFF.

The chain has TRBV7-2 and TRBJ2-6; 8 bases are a match to TRBD1. CDR3 length equals 16 residues. Germline values: CDR1 SGHTA, CDR2 FQGNSA. The V gene end was trimmed by 5 bases and the J gene end by 0 bases; junction bases not matched to a gene: 3. In DNA form, the CDR3 reads TGTGCCAGCAGCCGCACAGGGGGCTCTGGGGCCAACGTCCTGACTTTC. Encoded protein: CASSRTGGSGANVLTF. The complete variable domain, with remaining parts taken from reference TRBV7-2 and TRBJ2-6, reads GAGVSQSPSNKVTEKGKDVELRCDPISGHTALYWYRQSLGQGLEFLIYFQGNSAPDKSGLPSDRFSAERTGGSVSTLTIQRTQQEDSAVYLCASSRTGGSGANVLTFGAGSRLTVL.

CDR3 in DNA: TGTGCCTGGAGGGGACCGGGAGGCCTAGAAAAACTGTTTTTT. Translation: CAWRGPGGLEKLFF. V gene TRBV30 combines with J gene TRBJ1-4; D perhaps matches TRBD1 (5 bases). From germline, CDR1 is GTSNPN and CDR2 SVGIG (reference sequence). The CDR3 is made up of 14 amino acids. Between the trimmed V and J ends, which lost 3 bases and 8 bases, there was a span of 16 bases.

DNA for the CDR3: TGTGCCAGCAGCCCGGGGGGGGCAGGGGGTGATTCGGATGGCTACACCTTC. Translation: CASSPGGAGGDSDGYTF. The chain employs TRBV5-4 and TRBJ1-2; 7 bases are a match to TRBD1. The CDR3 runs to 17 residues. Germline assignment: CDR1 SGHNT and CDR2 YYREEE (reference sequence). Losses at the gene ends were 4 bases for V and 6 bases for J; bases not matched to a gene: 18. The full variable domain, rest sourced from reference TRBV5-4 and TRBJ1-2, is ETGVTQSPTHLIKTRGQQVTLRCSSQSGHNTVSWYQQALGQGPQFIFQYYREEENGRGNFPPRFSGLQFPNYSSELNVNALELDDSALYLCASSPGGAGGDSDGYTFGSGTRLTVV.

This clone appeared a single time. The chain recombines TRBV30 with TRBJ2-1; 9 bases are a match to TRBD1. The germline V gene has CDR1 GTSNPN and CDR2 SVGIG (reference sequence). This CDR3 is 14 amino acids long. Trimming at V came to 5 bases and at J to 7 bases, leaving 9 bases not matched to a gene. Here the CDR3 reads CAWGTGPLGNEQFF. CDR3 nucleotides: TGTGCCTGGGGGACAGGGCCCTTGGGGAATGAGCAGTTCTTC. Together with reference TRBV30 and TRBJ2-1, the CDR3 gives the full variable domain: SQTIHQWPATLVQPVGSPLSLECTVEGTSNPNLYWYRQAAGRGLQLLFYSVGIGQISSEVPQNLSASRPQDRQFILSSKKLLLSDSGFYLCAWGTGPLGNEQFFGPGTRLTVL.

This chain connects TRBV5-1 to TRBJ2-2; D perhaps matches TRBD1 (6 bases). This CDR3 region has 14 residues. Germline V gene sequence: CDR1 SGHRS, CDR2 YFSETQ. Trimming pared 0 bases from V and 7 bases from J, leaving 10 bases between. The CDR3 DNA sequence: TGCGCCAGCAGCTTGGGACAGGCAAACGGGGAGCTGTTTTTT. Its translation is CASSLGQANGELFF.

The J gene is TRBJ2-5, the V gene TRBV5-6; 9 nucleotides match TRBD1. The CDR3 spans 14 residues. Per germline, CDR1 SGHDT and CDR2 YYEEEE. Germline trimming cut 4 bases from V and 1 base from J; bases unmatched to any gene: 2. The CDR3 region is CASSQTGGQETQYF. In DNA form, the CDR3 reads TGTGCCAGCAGCCAGACAGGGGGCCAAGAGACCCAGTACTTC.

V and J are TRBV10-1 and TRBJ1-2, with 9 bases aligning to TRBD1. The CDR3 runs 14 residues. Germline CDR1 and CDR2: WNHNN and SYGVQD (reference sequence). After removal of 7 bases from V and 5 bases from J, the junction contained 8 bases not matched to a gene. Written as DNA, the CDR3 is TGCGCCAGCACCGGACAGGGGCCCATATATGGCTACACCTTC. This codes for CASTGQGPIYGYTF.

Only one count was recorded for this clone. The J gene is TRBJ2-1, the V gene TRBV4-2, with 8 bases matching TRBD2. The V and J ends lost 2 bases and 6 bases, in that order; junction bases with no gene match: 9. The CDR3 is 16 amino acids. CDR1 LGHNA and CDR2 YNFKEQ come from the germline V gene. The CDR3 here is CASSQTSGRNFNEQFF. CDR3 coding DNA: TGTGCCAGCAGCCAAACCAGCGGGAGAAACTTCAATGAGCAGTTCTTC.

The chain combines TRBV19 with TRBJ1-2; tentative D call: TRBD1 (5 bases). The CDR3 sequence is 15 residues long. Germline values: CDR1 LNHDA, CDR2 SQIVND (reference sequence). Trimming took off 0 bases at V and 2 bases at J, with 10 bases between the two ends. CDR3: CASSIDRRQNYGYTF. CDR3 coding DNA: TGTGCCAGTAGTATAGATCGTAGACAGAACTATGGCTACACCTTC.

The chain carries TRBV30 and TRBJ1-4; no definite D call. Germline-derived CDR1 and CDR2 are GTSNPN and SVGIG (reference sequence). V was cut by 1 base and J by 8 bases, with 11 bases left in between. The CDR3 sequence is 13 residues long. The CDR3: CAWSGAVKEKLFF. In DNA, the CDR3 is TGTGCCTGGAGTGGCGCTGTGAAGGAAAAACTGTTTTTT.

The chain has TRBV7-8 and TRBJ1-1, with 8 bases that match TRBD1. V shed 5 bases, J shed 0 bases, and the junction held 8 bases outside the gene matches. Germline V gene lookup returns CDR1 SGHVS and CDR2 FQNEAQ. CDR3 size: 16 residues. The CDR3 region has the DNA TGTGCCAGCAGCAAAGGGGACAGGAGGATGAACACTGAAGCTTTCTTT. Translated, it gives CASSKGDRRMNTEAFF.

The chain couples TRBV4-1 to TRBJ1-5; D not resolved. Trimming cost V 1 base and J 0 bases, with 10 bases left between them. Germline values: CDR1 MGHRA, CDR2 YSYEKL. The CDR3 length is 16 residues. In nucleotides, the CDR3 is TGCGCCAGCAGCCAAGTGATAGGGAGTAGCAATCAGCCCCAGCATTTT. It translates to CASSQVIGSSNQPQHF.

The chain combines TRBV7-2 with TRBJ2-3; D might be TRBD2 (5 bases). CDR1 and CDR2 (germline): SGHTA, FQGNSA. The CDR3 is 14 residues long. V lost 2 bases, J lost 0 bases, and 6 bases lay in between. The CDR3 bases are TGTGCCAGCAGCTTAACGGGGAGCACAGATACGCAGTATTTT. This translates into CASSLTGSTDTQYF.